This TCR beta chain was obtained from a study of T-cell memory formation after mild COVID-19. TCRdb recomputed calls from the 5' RACE reads with MiXCR, one row per CDR3 protein. This table holds roughly 86,000 distinct CDR3 sequences, roughly an eighth found once. There are a few counts of this clonotype. V was clipped by 3 bases and J by 4 bases, with 17 bases between them. This CDR3 is 15 amino acids long. Per germline, CDR1 SGDLS and CDR2 YYNGEE. This clonotype was sampled from an adult woman who had mild COVID-19 (a few samples of this study predate the infection). Cell type and time point are not known. Input material: PBMCs or a T cell subset sorted from them (not recorded which). V gene TRBV9 combines with J gene TRBJ2-7, with D possibly TRBD1 on 6 matching bases. CDR3: CASSEGDTLGYEQYF. CDR3 sequence (DNA): TGTGCCAGCAGCGAGGGGGACACCTTAGGGTACGAGCAGTACTTC. Variable domain in full (rest from reference TRBV9 and TRBJ2-7): DSGVTQTPKHLITATGQRVTLRCSPRSGDLSVYWYQQSLDQGLQFLIQYYNGEERAKGNILERFSAQQFPDLHSELNLSSLELGDSALYFCASSEGDTLGYEQYFGPGTRLTVT.